Below are 3 T cell receptor beta chains sequenced from a single sample in a study of T cell repertoires in cytomegalovirus infection. TCRdb processed the reads anew with MiXCR; each CDR3 protein has one entry. The repertoire has about 530,000 distinct CDR3 sequences, about a quarter of them found once; the top ten carry under 15%. Source material: PBMCs. These TCRs come from a human donor in good health (CMV status not recorded). Some clones in this sample may be carry-over from other donors' samples.

V gene TRBV28 combines with J gene TRBJ2-5; a weak D match, TRBD2 (6 bases). CDR3 size: 14 residues. V lost 6 bases and J 2 bases, leaving 13 bases between the germline ends. Germline CDR1 MDHEN, CDR2 SYDVKM. In DNA, the CDR3 is TGTGCCAGCAGGCTGGGACTTGCTCAAGAGACCCAGTACTTC. It yields the protein CASRLGLAQETQYF.

Worth noting for this clonotype: A much larger clone differs from this one at a single base, so this may be a read error. The chain uses TRBV7-2 and TRBJ2-7; 13 bases agree with TRBD2. This CDR3 spans 16 amino acids. Germline trimming cut 5 bases from V and 0 bases from J; bases unmatched to any gene: 4. Germline V gene lookup returns CDR1 SGHTA and CDR2 FQGNSA. The CDR3 DNA sequence: TGTACCAGCAGCCATGGACTAGCGGGGGCCTCCTACGAGCAGTACTTC. Its translation is CTSSHGLAGASYEQYF.

The sample holds many counts of this clonotype. J is TRBJ1-1 and V is TRBV7-6, with D perhaps matching TRBD1 (5 bases). CDR1 SGHVS and CDR2 FNYEAQ come from the germline V gene. This CDR3 contains 17 residues. The V end was cut by 4 bases, the J end by 3 bases, with 21 bases between. In nucleotides, the CDR3 is TGTGCCAGCAGCTCTGGCCACGTCGGGGGAAAGTACACTGAAGCTTTCTTT. Its translation: CASSSGHVGGKYTEAFF.